This entry concerns a single T cell receptor beta chain. Its antigen specificity is not known. No base quality information exists; no much larger clone differs at one position. The immunoSEQ Assay, a bias-controlled multiplex PCR, was used to amplify TCRbeta CDR3 regions from genomic DNA. In the authors' own workflow: The number of nucleated cells in each sample was estimated by amplification of reference gene primers within the assay. To quantify the absolute abundance of each unique TCRbeta CDR3 rearrangement, sequence reads were collapsed and filtered. For each sample, productive Simpson clonality was calculated as the square root of Simpson's diversity index over productive rearrangements. TCRdb took over this immuneACCESS table, retaining in-frame rearrangements with V and J assigned. Such tables are incomplete; in checked studies, under half of the missing clones stem from an unresolved V gene, and the remainder is unexplained. D and trimming were read from the DNA, whereas the V and J calls and clone size are those reported in that table. This sample has approximately 130,000 clones in its table, and approximately 83% of those were observed once. The ten biggest clones cover approximately 20% of the sample.

The sample originates from a study of blood T cell repertoires in COVID-19 (dated by TCRdb to about 2020). At the level of the whole study: Samples from collaborators originated in the United States, Italy and Spain and spanned both the acute and convalescent phases of COVID-19. The material from the prospective study consisted of cDNA or gDNA derived from T cells, B-cell-depleted T cells, or PBMCs. Subjects who had been exposed to COVID-19, were actively infected with it, or had recovered from it provided the deeply sampled blood TCRbeta repertoires that made up the dataset. A freely available public database, intended as a resource for researchers studying the immune response to SARS-CoV-2, is where the repertoires were released. Samples came from the ongoing ImmuneRACE study (first 160 participants) plus 1,254 subjects from 6 global collaborators. Nearly every sample came with metadata listing a de-identified subject ID, COVID-19 status, age in years and sex. Where available, HLA class I and class II types were obtained from metadata supplied by the sample provider rather than from assay-based typing. What the research found in general, with its limitations: The amount of clinical and demographic metadata varied by source and participant and was provided uncurated.

Germline trimming: 5 bases from V, 4 bases from J; junction bases outside gene matches: 9. Reading the germline V gene gives CDR1 SNHLY and CDR2 FYNNEI. Measured from the cysteine to the phenylalanine, the CDR3 is 15 residues long. The CDR3 DNA has 45 bases and is translated from base 1. Samples from volunteer blood donors who had recovered from COVID-19 were contributed by a second Seattle source. The collaborating institutions used their own protocols to collect whole blood in K2EDTA tubes. For TCRbeta analysis, collaborators shipped samples as frozen whole blood, isolated PBMCs, or DNA extracted from either of those sample types.

The sequenced material came from peripheral blood. This receptor was taken from a woman between 45 and 60 years old who had recovered from COVID-19. The rearranged segments are TRBV2 and TRBJ1-2; TRBD1 aligns with 8 central bases. The nucleotide sequence is TGTGCCAGCAGTCGGACAGGGAAAGGAGGCTATGGCTACACCTTC. Protein translation: CASSRTGKGGYGYTF.